Reported below is one TCR beta chain. The junction shows a germline mismatch at one end, possibly a read error. These data belong to a study of blood T cell repertoires in COVID-19. Study details: Donors in the United States, Italy and Spain gave samples during acute or convalescent COVID-19. PBMCs, B-cell-depleted T cells, or T cells provided the cDNA or gDNA that made up the material.

Under the authors' procedure: Amplified reference gene primers provided the basis for estimating nucleated cell counts. Clones were read by immunoSEQ multiplex PCR, and TCRdb kept only the in-frame ones, dropping some. The V and J calls and clone size come from that table; D and trimming were worked out from the DNA. The profile shows some 180,000 clones, around 90% of them singletons. Looked up from germline, CDR1 is LGHDT and CDR2 is YNNKEL (reference sequence). The CDR3 extends over 13 amino acids. The sample comprised peripheral blood. V usage is TRBV3-1 (or the pseudogene TRBV3-2) and J usage is TRBJ2-4, with 8 bases that match TRBD2. The sequence was obtained from a man over 45 with acute or convalescent COVID-19. The CDR3 protein is CASSPGRGERGVF. CDR3 DNA sequence: TGTGCCAGCAGCCCAGGGCGGGGGGAAAGAGGTGTCTTC.